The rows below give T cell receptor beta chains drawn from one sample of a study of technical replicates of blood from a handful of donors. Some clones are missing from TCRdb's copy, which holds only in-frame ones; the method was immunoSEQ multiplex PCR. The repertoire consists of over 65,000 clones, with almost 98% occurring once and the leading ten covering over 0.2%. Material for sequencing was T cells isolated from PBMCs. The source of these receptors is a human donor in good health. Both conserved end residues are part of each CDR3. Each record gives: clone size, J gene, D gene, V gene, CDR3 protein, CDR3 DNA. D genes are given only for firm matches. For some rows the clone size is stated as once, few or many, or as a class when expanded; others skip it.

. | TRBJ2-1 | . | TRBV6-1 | CASSEGFGQGTYNEQFF | TGTGCCAGCAGTGAAGGGTTCGGGCAGGGGACCTACAATGAGCAGTTCTTC
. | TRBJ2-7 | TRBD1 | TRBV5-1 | CASSFGQGADEQYF | TGCGCCAGCAGCTTCGGACAGGGGGCGGACGAGCAGTACTTC
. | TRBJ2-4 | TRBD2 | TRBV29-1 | CSVSGGDKNIQYF | TGCAGCGTTAGCGGGGGGGATAAAAACATTCAGTACTTC
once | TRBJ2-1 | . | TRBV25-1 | CASSAAADYNEQFF | TGTGCCAGCAGTGCAGCGGCCGACTACAATGAGCAGTTCTTC
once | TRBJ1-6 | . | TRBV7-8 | CASSATEGVGSPLHF | TGTGCCAGCAGCGCGACTGAGGGGGTTGGATCACCCCTCCACTTT
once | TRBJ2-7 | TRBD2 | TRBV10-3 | CAISDAPGLAVYEQYF | TGTGCCATCAGTGATGCCCCCGGACTAGCGGTCTACGAGCAGTACTTC
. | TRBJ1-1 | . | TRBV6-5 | CASSYSDNQNTEAFF | TGTGCCAGCAGTTACTCGGACAACCAGAACACTGAAGCTTTCTTT
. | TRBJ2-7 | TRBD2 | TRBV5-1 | CASSFLAGGLYEQYF | TGCGCCAGCAGCTTCCTAGCGGGGGGGCTCTACGAGCAGTACTTC
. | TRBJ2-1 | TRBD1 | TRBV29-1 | CSVAGQGLDNEQFF | TGCAGCGTTGCCGGACAGGGGTTAGATAATGAGCAGTTCTTC
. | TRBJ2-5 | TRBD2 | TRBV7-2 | CASRRSGSSEQTQYF | TGTGCCAGCAGGAGAAGCGGGAGTAGTGAACAGACCCAGTACTTC
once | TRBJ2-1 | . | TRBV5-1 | CASSAGSSYNEQFF | TGCGCCAGCAGCGCCGGGAGCTCCTACAATGAGCAGTTCTTC
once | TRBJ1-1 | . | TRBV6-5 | CASSMGVQAFF | TGTGCCAGCAGTATGGGAGTTCAAGCTTTCTTT